The clone carrying this T cell receptor (beta chain) was found once. The antigen is undetermined. Alongside CTLA-4 blockade with ipilimumab, patients with chemo-refractory metastatic non-small-cell lung cancer received focal radiation. TCRdb's table, derived via immunoSEQ multiplex PCR, lists solely in-frame clones and lacks some. There are tens of thousands of clones in the sample; about 76% occur only once, and 24% lies in the top ten. The data were taken from a study of radiotherapy plus CTLA-4 blockade in lung cancer. General study points: Interferon-beta, together with early blood T cell clone dynamics, reportedly best predicted response. Tumor-origin TCR clones grew in blood after radiotherapy plus ipilimumab.

This TCR derives from a human donor with non-small cell lung cancer that progressed on radiotherapy plus ipilimumab. The input for sequencing was peripheral blood, taken from a patient treated with radiotherapy plus ipilimumab.

This chain's CDR3 is CASSPGQGNYGYTF. The CDR3 DNA is TGTGCCAGCAGCCCGGGACAGGGAAACTATGGCTACACCTTC. The chain combines TRBV5-4 with TRBJ1-2; 9 nucleotides line up with TRBD1. Germline CDR1 reads SGHNT; CDR2 reads YYREEE (reference sequence). This CDR3 spans 14 amino acids. The V segment lost 4 bases and the J segment 2 bases; nucleotides outside the gene matches: 3.